Each of the 11 T cell receptor beta chains below was sequenced from the same sample in a study of blood T cell repertoires in COVID-19. Measured with immunoSEQ multiplex PCR; TCRdb has only the in-frame clones, and not every one. The sample includes around 320,000 clones, roughly 87% of them seen just once. The source material was peripheral blood. The receptors stem from a man between 18 and 35 years old with active or convalescent COVID-19.

The chain couples TRBV4-1 to TRBJ1-5; perhaps TRBD1 as D (5 bases). CDR3 length equals 15 residues. The germline CDR1 and CDR2 sequences are MGHRA and YSYEKL. The V end was cut by 9 bases, the J end by 3 bases, with 18 bases between. The CDR3 reads CASQPRGGVNQPQHF. In DNA form, the CDR3 reads TGCGCCAGTCAACCCCGGGGGGGGGTCAATCAGCCCCAGCATTTT.

Ten or more counts support this clone. The genes are TRBV29-1 and TRBJ2-7, with 8 bases fitting TRBD2. CDR1 is SQVTM and CDR2 is ANQGSEA in the germline V gene. The CDR3 is made up of 13 amino acids. Trimming at V came to 7 bases and at J to 3 bases, leaving 8 bases not matched to a gene. This CDR3 is CSAETSGSYEQYF. The CDR3 bases are TGCAGCGCCGAAACTAGCGGAAGCTACGAGCAGTACTTC.

This clone came up a few times. The chain couples TRBV19 to TRBJ1-5, with D unresolved. CDR3 length equals 14 residues. Trimming removed 3 bases from V and 2 bases from J, with 8 bases in between. CDR1 LNHDA and CDR2 SQIVND come from the germline V gene (reference sequence). This CDR3 reads CASSMGQGNQPQHF. CDR3 sequence (DNA): TGTGCCAGTAGTATGGGCCAGGGCAATCAGCCCCAGCATTTT.

The chain joins TRBV28 to TRBJ1-2, with D perhaps TRBD1 (6 bases). The CDR3 is 17 amino acids. The germline V gene has CDR1 MDHEN and CDR2 SYDVKM. The ends were cut back, 7 bases at V and 0 bases at J, with 21 bases in the middle. The CDR3 is CASTPMGRGVANYGYTF. The CDR3, as DNA: TGTGCCAGCACCCCCATGGGCAGGGGTGTCGCTAACTATGGCTACACCTTC.

V usage is TRBV7-9 and J usage is TRBJ1-3; the D is unclear. This CDR3 comprises 15 residues. V shed 5 bases and J shed 3 bases, with 14 bases lying between them. The V gene's germline CDR1 is SEHNR and CDR2 FQNEAQ (reference sequence). The CDR3 sequence is CASSPSLRGGNTIYF. The CDR3 nucleotides are TGTGCCAGCAGCCCGTCTCTCCGAGGTGGAAACACCATATATTTT.

V and J are TRBV6-5 and TRBJ2-6; no firm D call. V lost 4 bases and J lost 4, with 11 bases in between. Per germline, CDR1 MNHEY and CDR2 SVGAGI. This CDR3 spans 15 amino acids. The CDR3, as DNA: TGTGCCAGCAGTTCGACATTGGTCGGGGCCAACGTCCTGACTTTC. It is translated as CASSSTLVGANVLTF.

This rearrangement joins TRBV3-1 (or the pseudogene TRBV3-2) to TRBJ2-2; no firm D call. The CDR3 has 12 residues. The germline V gene has CDR1 LGHDT and CDR2 YNNKEL (reference sequence). Trimming cost V 1 base and J 7 bases, with 4 bases left between them. The CDR3 spells CASSQVIGELFF. CDR3 nucleotides: TGTGCCAGCAGCCAAGTCATCGGGGAGCTGTTTTTT.

The rearrangement links TRBV7-2 to TRBJ2-7; D unresolved. This CDR3 is 13 amino acids long. V lost 1 base, J lost 5 bases, and 9 bases lay in between. Germline CDR1 SGHTA, CDR2 FQGNSA. The CDR3 bases are TGTGCCAGCAGCTTAGATTGGCAGGACGAGCAGTACTTC. Translation gives CASSLDWQDEQYF.

V and J are TRBV7-2 and TRBJ2-5; TRBD2 is a possible D gene (6 bases). The V gene lost 5 bases and the J gene lost 3 bases, with 19 bases spanning the gap. The CDR3 is 16 amino acids. Germline CDR1 is SGHTA and CDR2 is FQGNSA. CDR3 region: CASSPELATEEETQYF. CDR3 in DNA: TGTGCCAGCAGCCCGGAACTAGCTACAGAAGAAGAGACCCAGTACTTC.

The V gene is TRBV9, the J gene TRBJ2-2, with 14 bases aligning to TRBD2. V was clipped by 0 bases and J by 4 bases; unmatched bases: 8. The CDR3 totals 19 residues. The germline V gene has CDR1 SGDLS and CDR2 YYNGEE. CDR3 sequence reads: CASSVDRTSGRPTTGELFF. The CDR3 DNA follows: TGTGCCAGCAGCGTAGACCGGACTAGCGGGAGGCCGACCACCGGGGAGCTGTTTTTT.

The chain joins TRBV11-3 to TRBJ2-5, with D possibly being TRBD2 (5 bases). V lost 5 bases and J lost 4, with 11 bases in between. The germline V gene encodes CDR1 SGHNT and CDR2 YENEEA. The length of the CDR3 is 13 residues. The CDR3 DNA follows: TGTGCCAGCAGCGGGAGAGTCTCAGAGACCCAGTACTTC. Protein product: CASSGRVSETQYF.